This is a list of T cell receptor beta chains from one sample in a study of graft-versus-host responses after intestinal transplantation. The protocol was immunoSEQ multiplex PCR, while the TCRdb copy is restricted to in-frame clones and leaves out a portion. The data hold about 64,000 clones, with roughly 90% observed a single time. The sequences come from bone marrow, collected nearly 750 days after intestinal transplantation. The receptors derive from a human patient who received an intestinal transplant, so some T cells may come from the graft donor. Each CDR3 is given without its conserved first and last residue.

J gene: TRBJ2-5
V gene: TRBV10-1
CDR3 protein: ASSDGRRGRETQY

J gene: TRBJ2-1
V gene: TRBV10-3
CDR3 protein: AIGIRDRNEQF

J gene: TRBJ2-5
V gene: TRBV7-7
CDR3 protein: ASSLVPRGAETQY

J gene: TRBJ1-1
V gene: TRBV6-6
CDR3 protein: ASSYRNTEAF

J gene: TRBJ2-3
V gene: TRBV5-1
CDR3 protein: ASSSTGEVITDTQY

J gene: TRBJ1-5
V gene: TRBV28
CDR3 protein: ASSLWGQAPMEPQH

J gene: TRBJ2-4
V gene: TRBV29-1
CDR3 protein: SVEGLAKNIQY

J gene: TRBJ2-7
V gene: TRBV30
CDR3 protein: AWSVMGTRSYEQY

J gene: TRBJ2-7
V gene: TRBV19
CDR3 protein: ASSPRVFNFEQY

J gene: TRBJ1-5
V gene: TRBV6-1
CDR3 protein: ASSELQINQPQH

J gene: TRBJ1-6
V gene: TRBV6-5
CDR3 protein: ASSYQGGGNSPLH

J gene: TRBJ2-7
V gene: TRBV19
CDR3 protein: ASSIVDRHTSYEQY

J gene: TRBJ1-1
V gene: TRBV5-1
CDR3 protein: ASSFEGMNTEAF

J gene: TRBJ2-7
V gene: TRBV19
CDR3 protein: ASSLGRGYEQY

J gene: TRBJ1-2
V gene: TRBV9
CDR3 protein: ASSVQGALGYGYT

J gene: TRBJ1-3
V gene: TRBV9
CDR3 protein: ASSLTGTAKGNTIY

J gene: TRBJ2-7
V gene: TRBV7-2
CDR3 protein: ASSLSPAGGPYEQY

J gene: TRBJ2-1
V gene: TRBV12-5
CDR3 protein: ASGLWISGGAVEQF

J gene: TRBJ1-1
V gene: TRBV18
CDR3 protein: ASSPPSSTGTAF

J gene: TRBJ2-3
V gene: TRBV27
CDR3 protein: ASSVAGGGTDTQY

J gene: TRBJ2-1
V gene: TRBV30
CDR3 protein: AWSAVLGNEQF

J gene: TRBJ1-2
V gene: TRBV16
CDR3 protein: ASSQSFPTGDGYT

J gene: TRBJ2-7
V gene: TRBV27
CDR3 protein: ASNLFRDRGPYEQY

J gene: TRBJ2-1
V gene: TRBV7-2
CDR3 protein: ASSLSSRGNEQF

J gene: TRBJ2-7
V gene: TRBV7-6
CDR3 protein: ASSPHEDSAYEQY

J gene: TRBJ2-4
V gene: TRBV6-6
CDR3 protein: ASSWDRRIQY

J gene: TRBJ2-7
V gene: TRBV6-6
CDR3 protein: ASSYSREGLSEQY

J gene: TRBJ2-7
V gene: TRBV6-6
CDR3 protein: ASSSSGGNEQY

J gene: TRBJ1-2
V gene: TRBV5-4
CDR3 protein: ASSPPGTANAFNYGYT

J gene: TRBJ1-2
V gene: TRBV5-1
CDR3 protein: ASSTTGGDGYT

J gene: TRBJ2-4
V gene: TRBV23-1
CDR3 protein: ASSQGIQTDVGKNIQY

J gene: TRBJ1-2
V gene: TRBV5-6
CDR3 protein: ASSLEGAFYGYT

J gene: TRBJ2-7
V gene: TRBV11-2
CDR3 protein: ASSTWRGEIEQY

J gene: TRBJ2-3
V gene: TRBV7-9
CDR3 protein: ASSLWASGKRNTQY

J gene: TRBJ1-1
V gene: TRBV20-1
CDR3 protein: SASGGTEAF

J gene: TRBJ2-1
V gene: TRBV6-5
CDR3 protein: ASSYDGGSYNEQF

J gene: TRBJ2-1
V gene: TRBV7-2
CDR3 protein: ASSLGPLDEQF

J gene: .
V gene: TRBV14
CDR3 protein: ASSQDMERYEQY

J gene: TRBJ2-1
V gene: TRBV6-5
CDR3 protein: ASSSSGTRGGGQF

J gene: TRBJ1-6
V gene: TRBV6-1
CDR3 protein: ASSERGGAYSPLH

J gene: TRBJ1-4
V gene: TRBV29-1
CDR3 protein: SVVPGLTSEKLF

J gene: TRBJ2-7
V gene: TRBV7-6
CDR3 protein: ASSRPGSYEQY

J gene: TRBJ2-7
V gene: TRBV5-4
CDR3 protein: ASSSRGTPLNEQY

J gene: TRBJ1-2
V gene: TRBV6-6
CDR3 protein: ATGGNYGYT

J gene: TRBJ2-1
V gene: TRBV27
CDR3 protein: ASSFGTPYNEQF

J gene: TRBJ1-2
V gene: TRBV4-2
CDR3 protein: ASSSPPLFYT

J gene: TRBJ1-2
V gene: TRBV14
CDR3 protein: ASSQDREGYGYT

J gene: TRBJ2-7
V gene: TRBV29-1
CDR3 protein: SVVSGRSPTEQY

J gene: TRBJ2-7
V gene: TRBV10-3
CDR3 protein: AISDSRETYEQY

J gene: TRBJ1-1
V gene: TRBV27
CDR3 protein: ASSSGEGTEAF

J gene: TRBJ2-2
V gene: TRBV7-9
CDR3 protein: ASSLSSGGTGELF